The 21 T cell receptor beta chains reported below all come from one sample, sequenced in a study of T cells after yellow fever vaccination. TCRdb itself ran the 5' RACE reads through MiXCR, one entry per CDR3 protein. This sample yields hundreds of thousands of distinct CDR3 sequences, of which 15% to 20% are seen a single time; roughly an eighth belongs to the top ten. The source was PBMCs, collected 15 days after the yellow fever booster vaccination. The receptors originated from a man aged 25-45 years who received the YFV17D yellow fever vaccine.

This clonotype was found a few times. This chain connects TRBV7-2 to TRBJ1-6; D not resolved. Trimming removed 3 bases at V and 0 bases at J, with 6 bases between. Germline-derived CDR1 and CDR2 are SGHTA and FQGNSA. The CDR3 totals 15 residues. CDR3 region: CASSFTSSYNSPLHF. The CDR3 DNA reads TGTGCCAGCAGCTTTACAAGCTCCTATAATTCACCCCTCCACTTT.

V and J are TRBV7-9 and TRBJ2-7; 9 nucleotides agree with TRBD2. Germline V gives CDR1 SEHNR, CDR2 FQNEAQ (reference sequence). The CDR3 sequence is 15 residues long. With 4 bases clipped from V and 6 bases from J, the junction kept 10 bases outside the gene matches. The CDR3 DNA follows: TGTGCCAGCAGCTCTGCAATAGCGGGAGTGATCGAGCAGTACTTC. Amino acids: CASSSAIAGVIEQYF. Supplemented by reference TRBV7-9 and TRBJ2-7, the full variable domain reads DTGVSQNPRHKITKRGQNVTFRCDPISEHNRLYWYRQTLGQGPEFLTYFQNEAQLEKSRLLSDRFSAERPKGSFSTLEIQRTEQGDSAMYLCASSSAIAGVIEQYFGPGTRLTVT.

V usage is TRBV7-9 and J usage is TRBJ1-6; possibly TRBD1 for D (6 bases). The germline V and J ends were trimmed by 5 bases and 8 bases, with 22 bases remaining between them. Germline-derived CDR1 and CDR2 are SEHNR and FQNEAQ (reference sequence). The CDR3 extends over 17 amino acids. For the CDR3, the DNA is TGTGCCAGCAGCGGTAACAGGGATCAGTTTTCGGATTCACCCCTCCACTTT. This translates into CASSGNRDQFSDSPLHF. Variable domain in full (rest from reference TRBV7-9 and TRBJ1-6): DTGVSQNPRHKITKRGQNVTFRCDPISEHNRLYWYRQTLGQGPEFLTYFQNEAQLEKSRLLSDRFSAERPKGSFSTLEIQRTEQGDSAMYLCASSGNRDQFSDSPLHFGNGTRLTVT.

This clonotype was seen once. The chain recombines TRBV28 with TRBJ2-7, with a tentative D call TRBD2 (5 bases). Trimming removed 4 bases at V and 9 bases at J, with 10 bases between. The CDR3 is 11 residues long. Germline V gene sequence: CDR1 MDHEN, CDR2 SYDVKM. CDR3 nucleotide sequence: TGTGCCAGCAGTTCCTTAGGAGGGCAGTACTTC. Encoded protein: CASSSLGGQYF.

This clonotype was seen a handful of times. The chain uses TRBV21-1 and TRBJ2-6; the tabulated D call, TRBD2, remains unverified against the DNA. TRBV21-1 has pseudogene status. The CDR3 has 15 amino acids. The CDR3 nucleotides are TGTGCCAGGAAAATAGCGGGAGCTGGGGCCAACGTCCTGACTTTC. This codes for CARKIAGAGANVLTF.

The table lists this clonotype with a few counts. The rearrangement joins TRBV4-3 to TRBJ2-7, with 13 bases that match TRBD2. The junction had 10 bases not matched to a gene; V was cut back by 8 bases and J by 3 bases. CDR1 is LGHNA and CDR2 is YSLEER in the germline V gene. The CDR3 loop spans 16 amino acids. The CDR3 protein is CASSGTSGKAVYEQYF. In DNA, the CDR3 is TGCGCCAGCTCAGGGACTAGCGGGAAAGCGGTCTACGAGCAGTACTTC.

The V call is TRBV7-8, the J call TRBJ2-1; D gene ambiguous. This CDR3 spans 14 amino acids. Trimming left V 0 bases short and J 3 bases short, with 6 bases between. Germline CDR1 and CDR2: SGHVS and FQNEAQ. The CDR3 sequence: CASSLARSYNEQFF. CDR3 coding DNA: TGTGCCAGCAGCTTAGCGCGAAGCTACAATGAGCAGTTCTTC.

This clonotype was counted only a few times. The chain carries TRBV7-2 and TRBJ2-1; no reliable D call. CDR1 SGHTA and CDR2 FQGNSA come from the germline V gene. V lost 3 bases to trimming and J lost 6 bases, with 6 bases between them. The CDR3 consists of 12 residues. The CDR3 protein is CASSFDFNEQFF. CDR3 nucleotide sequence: TGTGCCAGCAGCTTTGACTTCAATGAGCAGTTCTTC. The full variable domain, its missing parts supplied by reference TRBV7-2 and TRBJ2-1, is GAGVSQSPSNKVTEKGKDVELRCDPISGHTALYWYRQSLGQGLEFLIYFQGNSAPDKSGLPSDRFSAERTGGSVSTLTIQRTQQEDSAVYLCASSFDFNEQFFGPGTRLTVL.

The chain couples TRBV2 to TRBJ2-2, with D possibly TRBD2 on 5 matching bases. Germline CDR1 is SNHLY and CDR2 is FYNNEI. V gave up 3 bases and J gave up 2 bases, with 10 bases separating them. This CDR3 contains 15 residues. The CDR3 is CASSEGRGNTGELFF. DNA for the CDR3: TGTGCCAGCAGTGAGGGTCGGGGAAACACCGGGGAGCTGTTTTTT.

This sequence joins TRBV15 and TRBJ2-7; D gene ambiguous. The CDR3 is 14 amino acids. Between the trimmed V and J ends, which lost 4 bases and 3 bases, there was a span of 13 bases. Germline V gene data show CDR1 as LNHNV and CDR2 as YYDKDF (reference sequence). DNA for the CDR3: TGTGCCACCAGCATTGAGAAAGGGCTCTACGAGCAGTACTTC. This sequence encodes CATSIEKGLYEQYF. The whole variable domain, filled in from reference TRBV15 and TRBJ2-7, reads DAMVIQNPRYQVTQFGKPVTLSCSQTLNHNVMYWYQQKSSQAPKLLFHYYDKDFNNEADTPDNFQSRRPNTSFCFLDIRSPGLGDTAMYLCATSIEKGLYEQYFGPGTRLTVT.

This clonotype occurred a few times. Here the CDR3 DNA reads TGCAGTGCCAGGGTCGGGGGCTCGAACACTGAAGCTTTCTTT. Its protein is CSARVGGSNTEAFF. The V call is TRBV20-1, the J call TRBJ1-1, with TRBD1 as a possible D gene (6 bases). The length of the CDR3 is 14 residues. Per the germline V gene, CDR1 is DFQATT and CDR2 is SNEGSKA (reference sequence). The ends were cut back, 6 bases at V and 1 base at J, with 15 bases in the middle.

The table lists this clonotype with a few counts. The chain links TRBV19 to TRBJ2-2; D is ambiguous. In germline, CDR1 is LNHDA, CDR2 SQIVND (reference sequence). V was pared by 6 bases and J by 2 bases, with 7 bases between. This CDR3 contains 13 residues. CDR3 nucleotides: TGTGCCAGTAGGGACCATAACACCGGGGAGCTGTTTTTT. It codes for CASRDHNTGELFF. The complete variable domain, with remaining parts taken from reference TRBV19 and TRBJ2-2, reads DGGITQSPKYLFRKEGQNVTLSCEQNLNHDAMYWYRQDPGQGLRLIYYSQIVNDFQKGDIAEGYSVSREKKESFPLTVTSAQKNPTAFYLCASRDHNTGELFFGEGSRLTVL.

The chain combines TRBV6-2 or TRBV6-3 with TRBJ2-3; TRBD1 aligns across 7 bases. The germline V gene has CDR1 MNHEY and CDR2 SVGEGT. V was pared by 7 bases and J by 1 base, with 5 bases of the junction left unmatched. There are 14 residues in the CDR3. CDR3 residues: CASTDDRGTDTQYF. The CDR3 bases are TGTGCCAGCACCGACGACAGGGGCACAGATACGCAGTATTTT.

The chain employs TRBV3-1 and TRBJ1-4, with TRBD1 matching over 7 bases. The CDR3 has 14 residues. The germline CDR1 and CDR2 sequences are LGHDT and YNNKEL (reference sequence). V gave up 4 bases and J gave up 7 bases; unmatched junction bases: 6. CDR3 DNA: TGTGCCAGCAGCCTTAAGACAGGGAGTGAAAAACTGTTTTTT. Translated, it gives CASSLKTGSEKLFF.

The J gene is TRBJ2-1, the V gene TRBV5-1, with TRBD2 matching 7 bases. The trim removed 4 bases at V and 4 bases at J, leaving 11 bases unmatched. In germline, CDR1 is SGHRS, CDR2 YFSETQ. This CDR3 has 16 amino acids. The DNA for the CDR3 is TGCGCCAGCAGCCCCTCTCCGGGAGGTTTTTACAATGAGCAGTTCTTC. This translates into CASSPSPGGFYNEQFF.

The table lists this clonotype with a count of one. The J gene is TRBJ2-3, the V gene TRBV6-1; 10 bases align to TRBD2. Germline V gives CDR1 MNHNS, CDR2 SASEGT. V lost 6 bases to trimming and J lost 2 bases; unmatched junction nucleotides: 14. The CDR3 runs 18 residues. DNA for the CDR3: TGTGCCAGCAGCGCCGCCCCACCACTAGCGGGGATCACAGATACGCAGTATTTT. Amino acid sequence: CASSAAPPLAGITDTQYF.

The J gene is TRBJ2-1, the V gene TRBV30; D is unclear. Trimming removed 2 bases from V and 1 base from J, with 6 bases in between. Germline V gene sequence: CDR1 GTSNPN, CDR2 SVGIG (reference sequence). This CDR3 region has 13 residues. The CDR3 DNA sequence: TGTGCCTGGAGTCTCCAATCCTACAATGAGCAGTTCTTC. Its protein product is CAWSLQSYNEQFF.

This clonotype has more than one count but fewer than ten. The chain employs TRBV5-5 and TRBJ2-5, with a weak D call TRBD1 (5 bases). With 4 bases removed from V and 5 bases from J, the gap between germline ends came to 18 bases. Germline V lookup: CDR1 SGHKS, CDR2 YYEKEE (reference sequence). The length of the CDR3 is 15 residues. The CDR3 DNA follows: TGTGCCAGCAGCCCACGACAGTTTTTGGGGGAGACCCAGTACTTC. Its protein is CASSPRQFLGETQYF.

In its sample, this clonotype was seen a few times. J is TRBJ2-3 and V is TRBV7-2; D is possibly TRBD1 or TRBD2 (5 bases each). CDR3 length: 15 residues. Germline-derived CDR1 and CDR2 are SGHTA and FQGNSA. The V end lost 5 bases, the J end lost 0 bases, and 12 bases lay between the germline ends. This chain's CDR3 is CASSRTWGSTDTQYF. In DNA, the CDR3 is TGTGCCAGCAGCCGAACTTGGGGGAGCACAGATACGCAGTATTTT.

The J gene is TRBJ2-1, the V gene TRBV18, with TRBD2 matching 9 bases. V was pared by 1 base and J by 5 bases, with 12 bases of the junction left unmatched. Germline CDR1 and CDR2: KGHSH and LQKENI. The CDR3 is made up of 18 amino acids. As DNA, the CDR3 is TGTGCCAGCTCACCACTTCCCCCTCGCGGGAGGGACCACAATGAGCAGTTCTTC. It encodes CASSPLPPRGRDHNEQFF.

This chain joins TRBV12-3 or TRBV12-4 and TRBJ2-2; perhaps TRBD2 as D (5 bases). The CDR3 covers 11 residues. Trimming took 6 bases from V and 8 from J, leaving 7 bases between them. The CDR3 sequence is CASRLEGELFF. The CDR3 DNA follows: TGTGCCAGCAGACTAGAAGGGGAGCTGTTTTTT.